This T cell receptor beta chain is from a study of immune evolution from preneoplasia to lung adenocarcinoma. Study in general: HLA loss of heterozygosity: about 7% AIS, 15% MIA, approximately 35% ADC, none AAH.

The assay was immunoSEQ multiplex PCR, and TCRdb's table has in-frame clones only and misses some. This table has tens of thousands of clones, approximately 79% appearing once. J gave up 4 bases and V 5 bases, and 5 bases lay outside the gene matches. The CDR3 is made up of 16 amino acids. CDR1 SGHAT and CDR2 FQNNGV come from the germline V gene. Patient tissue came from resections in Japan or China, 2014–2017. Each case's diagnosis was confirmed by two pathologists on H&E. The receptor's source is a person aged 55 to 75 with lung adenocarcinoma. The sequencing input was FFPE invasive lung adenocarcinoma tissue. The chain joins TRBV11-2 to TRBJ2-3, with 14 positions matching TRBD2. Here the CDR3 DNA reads TGTGCCAGCAGCGGGACTAGCGGGAGTAGGTCAGATACGCAGTATTTT. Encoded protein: CASSGTSGSRSDTQYF.